Sequencing of this T cell receptor (beta chain) was carried out in a study of T cell clonality in common variable immunodeficiency. This clone has a count of ten or more. The read ends 3 residues before the CDR3 terminus; that terminus is restored from the germline J gene. There are 14 residues in the CDR3. The V gene's germline CDR1 is ENHRY and CDR2 SYGVKD. Unmatched junction bases numbered 8, after V lost 10 bases and J lost 7 bases. The table came from immunoSEQ multiplex PCR; TCRdb's copy has only in-frame clones and leaves some out. The sample has about 39,000 clones, none seen only once. This receptor was taken from a person aged 18-70 years in good health. The sample consisted of peripheral blood mononuclear cells. This rearrangement joins TRBV10-3 to TRBJ1-3; 12 bases match TRBD1. Incomplete CDR3 DNA: TGTGCCACACGCTCGGGACAGGGGGCTAACACC. Protein: CATRSGQGANT. The whole CDR3 region reads CATRSGQGANTIYF.